The rows below give T cell receptor beta chains drawn from one sample of a study of cytomegalovirus exposure and HLA in healthy donors. The data were produced by immunoSEQ multiplex PCR, yet TCRdb's version contains in-frame clones alone and is incomplete. The sample lists fewer than 130,000 clones; roughly 90% were seen once. The sequenced sample consisted of PBMCs. The receptors were gathered from a woman in her twenties or thirties in good health and CMV-seropositive. The CDR3 runs from the conserved cysteine through the conserved F or W. D genes are given only for firm matches. Only some rows state a clone size, as once, few, many or a class for expanded clones.

J | V | D | size | CDR3 | DNA
TRBJ2-7 | TRBV19 | TRBD1 | NA | CASSTPGTGLDEQYF | TGTGCCAGTAGTACCCCCGGGACAGGGCTTGACGAGCAGTACTTC
TRBJ2-1 | TRBV2 | NA | NA | CASTQASREQFF | TGTGCCAGCACCCAGGCTAGCAGGGAGCAGTTCTTC
TRBJ2-7 | TRBV28 | TRBD1 | NA | CASSSPDRAPYEQYF | TGTGCCAGCAGTTCGCCGGACAGGGCGCCCTACGAGCAGTACTTC
TRBJ1-2 | TRBV4-2 | NA | NA | CASSPVATDTYGYTF | TGTGCCAGCAGCCCAGTTGCGACAGATACTTATGGCTACACCTTC
TRBJ1-1 | TRBV30 | TRBD1 | NA | CAWSGQGPNTEAFF | TGTGCCTGGAGTGGACAGGGCCCGAACACTGAAGCTTTCTTT
TRBJ2-5 | TRBV6-5 | NA | NA | CASSNGQWTETQYF | TGTGCCAGCAGTAATGGACAGTGGACGGAGACCCAGTACTTC
TRBJ2-1 | TRBV5-1 | NA | NA | CASSLLGAGYNEQFF | TGCGCCAGCAGTCTGCTGGGGGCCGGCTACAATGAGCAGTTCTTC
TRBJ2-2 | TRBV6-4 | NA | NA | CASSGGRDTGELFF | TGTGCCAGCAGTGGGGGGCGAGACACCGGGGAGCTGTTTTTT
TRBJ2-7 | TRBV5-6 | TRBD1 | once | CASSLSRTGGHEQYF | TGTGCCAGCAGCTTGTCTCGGACAGGGGGCCACGAGCAGTACTTC
TRBJ2-2 | TRBV9 | NA | NA | CASSVGGRGGELFF | TGTGCCAGCAGCGTAGGGGGGCGAGGCGGGGAGCTGTTTTTT
TRBJ1-1 | TRBV5-4 | NA | once | CASSQDSLNTEAFF | TGTGCCAGCAGCCAGGACAGCCTGAACACTGAAGCTTTCTTT
TRBJ1-4 | TRBV28 | TRBD1 | few | CASSTPGTVNEKLFF | TGTGCCAGCAGTACGCCCGGGACAGTAAATGAAAAACTGTTTTTT
TRBJ2-1 | TRBV7-9 | TRBD2 | NA | CASSLVRGLAGPIAQFF | TGTGCCAGCAGCTTAGTCCGGGGACTAGCGGGACCCATAGCGCAGTTCTTC
TRBJ2-7 | TRBV29-1 | NA | NA | CSVEDGQEQYF | TGCAGCGTTGAAGATGGTCAGGAGCAGTACTTC
TRBJ1-6 | TRBV30 | NA | once | CAWSFWFLDNSPLHF | TGTGCCTGGAGTTTCTGGTTCCTAGATAATTCACCCCTCCACTTT
TRBJ2-3 | TRBV7-2 | TRBD2 | NA | CASSLGLAGAIASDTQYF | TGTGCCAGCAGCTTGGGACTAGCGGGGGCCATTGCCTCAGATACGCAGTATTTT
TRBJ1-5 | TRBV6-1 | TRBD1 | few | CASSTGHSNQPQHF | TGTGCCAGCTCGACAGGGCATAGCAATCAGCCCCAGCATTTT
TRBJ2-7 | TRBV2 | TRBD2 | few | CASSGLAVSYEQYF | TGTGCCAGCAGCGGACTAGCGGTAAGCTACGAGCAGTACTTC
TRBJ1-6 | TRBV7-8 | TRBD1 | NA | CASSFDRVSSPLHF | TGTGCCAGCAGCTTTGACAGGGTGAGCTCACCCCTCCACTTT